These T cell receptor beta chains were read from a single sample in a study of monozygotic twins with inflammatory bowel disease. Following a re-call of the 5' RACE reads, TCRdb has one entry per CDR3 protein and lacks DNA. The repertoire table contains around 450,000 distinct CDR3 sequences. The sequenced sample was blood. Source of these receptors: a human donor with ulcerative colitis or Crohn's disease, or a healthy co-twin of an affected twin (not recorded which). Both conserved end residues are part of each CDR3.

cdr3_aa,v_call,j_call
CASSLWTGMNSPLHF,TRBV5-1,TRBJ1-6
CASTTDRTSGRRNTGELFF,TRBV12-3/TRBV12-4,TRBJ2-2
CASSPIPLQTQYF,TRBV7-9,TRBJ2-5
CASSPLVVPGANVLTF,TRBV18,TRBJ2-6
CASSEQQGEQPQHF,TRBV2,TRBJ1-5
CASSGRDRPGNTIYF,TRBV7-9,TRBJ1-3
CASSSQGAISGANVLTF,TRBV6-2/TRBV6-3,TRBJ2-6
CASRGGSPDTQYF,TRBV12-3/TRBV12-4,TRBJ2-3
CSANPGVGTDTQYF,TRBV20-1,TRBJ2-3
CASSPRDTLSYEQYF,TRBV7-8,TRBJ2-7
CASSQAKGYGYTF,TRBV3-1,TRBJ1-2
CASSQELSEQYF,TRBV4-2,TRBJ2-7
CASSDPGGSDTQYF,TRBV5-4,TRBJ2-3
CSARPSKTPKTGELFF,TRBV20-1,TRBJ2-2
CASSVRDRETNYGYTF,TRBV9,TRBJ1-2
CASSFRGGKETQYF,TRBV12-3/TRBV12-4,TRBJ2-5
CASSNPNSNYGYTF,TRBV6-6,TRBJ1-2
CTFDVGDTQYF,TRBV29-1,TRBJ2-3
CASSHFRVGNQPQHF,TRBV4-1,TRBJ1-5
CSARPLTEGPSSTDTQYF,TRBV20-1,TRBJ2-3
CASSLWKQGWKNIQYF,TRBV12-3/TRBV12-4,TRBJ2-4
CASRNRQGQGKNQPQHF,TRBV2,TRBJ1-5